One and the same sample provided the 16 T cell receptor beta chains below, sequenced in a study of cytomegalovirus exposure and HLA in healthy donors. A multiplex PCR was run with 60 Vbeta primers and 13 Jbeta primers. Sequenced by immunoSEQ multiplex PCR; TCRdb stores in-frame clones only, minus some. The data show 150,000 to 170,000 clones, approximately 72% seen once. Sequencing was carried out using PBMCs. These receptors came from a man between 18 and 35 years old in good health and CMV-seronegative.

The chain is built from TRBV5-1 and TRBJ1-3, with a weak D call TRBD1 (5 bases). Trimming stripped 4 bases from V and 2 bases from J, with 16 bases between. CDR1 SGHRS and CDR2 YFSETQ come from the germline V gene. This CDR3 comprises 16 residues. CDR3 protein: CASSPSLGRAGNTIYF. The CDR3 nucleotides are TGCGCCAGCAGCCCCTCGTTAGGCAGGGCTGGAAACACCATATATTTT.

This sequence joins TRBV9 and TRBJ2-5, with 9 bases that match TRBD2. Germline V CDR1 and CDR2: SGDLS, YYNGEE. V lost 4 bases and J lost 2; bases outside the gene matches: 9. This CDR3 spans 16 amino acids. This CDR3 is CASSPGSSGAQETQYF. The CDR3 DNA reads as TGTGCCAGCAGCCCTGGGTCTAGCGGGGCACAAGAGACCCAGTACTTC.

The chain uses TRBV27 and TRBJ1-2, with a tentative D call TRBD1 (5 bases). This CDR3 is built from 14 residues. Germline V gene sequence: CDR1 MNHEY, CDR2 SMNVEV (reference sequence). The ends were cut back, 0 bases at V and 4 bases at J, with 9 bases in the middle. The CDR3 loop reads CASSLSRQGYGYTF. The CDR3 DNA is TGTGCCAGCAGTTTATCGCGGCAGGGCTATGGCTACACCTTC.

The rearrangement joins TRBV28 to TRBJ1-1; D gene uncertain. The V end was cut by 3 bases, the J end by 1 base, with 3 bases between. This CDR3 contains 12 residues. Germline CDR1 is MDHEN and CDR2 is SYDVKM. CDR3 loop: CASSFQNTEAFF. In DNA, the CDR3 is TGTGCCAGCAGTTTCCAGAACACTGAAGCTTTCTTT.

J is TRBJ2-7 and V is TRBV14, with a possible D match to TRBD2 (5 bases). The CDR3 sequence is 16 residues long. Deletions cut 0 bases from V and 1 base from J, with 13 bases between. The V gene's germline CDR1 is SGHDN and CDR2 FVKESK. The CDR3, as DNA: TGTGCCAGCAGCCAAGATAAGAATTGGAGGTCCTACGAGCAGTACTTC. Translated: CASSQDKNWRSYEQYF.

This clone is termed medium-sized. This chain connects TRBV27 to TRBJ1-1, with 8 bases matching TRBD1. After removal of 4 bases from V and 8 bases from J, the junction contained 3 bases not matched to a gene. The length of the CDR3 is 12 residues. Per germline, CDR1 MNHEY and CDR2 SMNVEV (reference sequence). The DNA for the CDR3 is TGTGCCAGCAGTTCGACAGGGGTAGAAGCTTTCTTT. Translated, it gives CASSSTGVEAFF.

The gene calls are TRBV5-1 and TRBJ2-7; possibly TRBD2 for D (7 bases). This CDR3 has 15 amino acids. CDR1 and CDR2 from the germline V gene are SGHRS and YFSETQ. The V end was cut by 4 bases, the J end by 3 bases, with 17 bases between. Here the CDR3 reads CASSRNREGSYEQYF. CDR3 nucleotide sequence: TGCGCCAGCAGCCGGAACAGGGAGGGAAGCTACGAGCAGTACTTC. Using reference TRBV5-1 and TRBJ2-7 for the parts outside the CDR3, the full variable domain is KAGVTQTPRYLIKTRGQQVTLSCSPISGHRSVSWYQQTPGQGLQFLFEYFSETQRNKGNFPGRFSGRQFSNSRSEMNVSTLELGDSALYLCASSRNREGSYEQYFGPGTRLTVT.

The chain carries TRBV7-9 and TRBJ1-5; TRBD1 matches at 10 bases. Germline CDR1 SEHNR, CDR2 FQNEAQ (reference sequence). The CDR3 consists of 15 residues. With V trimmed by 4 bases and J by 6 bases, 6 bases remained unmatched. CDR3 DNA sequence: TGTGCCAGCAGCTCAGGGACAGGGGAGGGTCAGCCCCAGCATTTT. Its protein is CASSSGTGEGQPQHF.

This rearrangement joins TRBV2 to TRBJ2-7; TRBD2 matches 7 bases. The CDR3 runs 12 residues. J was trimmed by 6 bases and V by 6 bases; bases with no gene match: 5. Germline-derived CDR1 and CDR2 are SNHLY and FYNNEI. CDR3: CASRESSGEQYF. The CDR3 DNA sequence: TGTGCCAGCAGAGAATCTAGCGGCGAGCAGTACTTC. The full variable domain, its missing parts supplied by reference TRBV2 and TRBJ2-7, is EPEVTQTPSHQVTQMGQEVILRCVPISNHLYFYWYRQILGQKVEFLVSFYNNEISEKSEIFDDQFSVERPDGSNFTLKIRSTKLEDSAMYFCASRESSGEQYFGPGTRLTVT.

The J gene is TRBJ2-2, the V gene TRBV6-1; TRBD1 matches at 8 bases. Germline CDR1 and CDR2: MNHNS and SASEGT. Trimming removed 2 bases from V and 9 bases from J; junction bases left unmatched: 8. This CDR3 is built from 15 residues. The CDR3, as DNA: TGTGCCAGCAGTGAATCAAGACAGGGGAATCGGGAGCTGTTTTTT. It specifies CASSESRQGNRELFF.

The chain employs TRBV19 and TRBJ1-1; D is undetermined. The ends were cut back, 7 bases at V and 4 bases at J, with 16 bases in the middle. This CDR3 has 14 residues. Germline CDR1 is LNHDA and CDR2 is SQIVND (reference sequence). CDR3 in amino acids: CASTRHLQGTEAFF. The CDR3 DNA follows: TGTGCCAGTACTCGACATCTACAAGGCACTGAAGCTTTCTTT. Full variable domain (outside the CDR3, taken from reference TRBV19 and TRBJ1-1): DGGITQSPKYLFRKEGQNVTLSCEQNLNHDAMYWYRQDPGQGLRLIYYSQIVNDFQKGDIAEGYSVSREKKESFPLTVTSAQKNPTAFYLCASTRHLQGTEAFFGQGTRLTVV.

J is TRBJ2-1 and V is TRBV27; a weak D match, TRBD1 (6 bases). The CDR3 totals 16 residues. The germline V gene encodes CDR1 MNHEY and CDR2 SMNVEV (reference sequence). V lost 5 bases to trimming and J lost 6 bases, with 20 bases between them. CDR3 in amino acids: CASSPLVGAGVNEQFF. The DNA of the CDR3 is TGTGCCAGCAGTCCGTTGGTCGGAGCAGGGGTCAATGAGCAGTTCTTC.

The chain joins TRBV5-1 to TRBJ2-1, with TRBD1 as a possible D gene (5 bases). Trimming stripped 4 bases from V and 7 bases from J, with 9 bases between. The CDR3 loop spans 12 amino acids. Germline V gives CDR1 SGHRS, CDR2 YFSETQ. The DNA of the CDR3 is TGCGCCAGCAGCAGCAGGGCGAATGAGCAGTTCTTC. Protein product: CASSSRANEQFF.

The chain couples TRBV18 to TRBJ1-5; TRBD1 matches at 9 bases. This CDR3 is built from 15 residues. With V trimmed by 4 bases and J by 0 bases, 1 base remained unmatched. CDR1 and CDR2 (germline): KGHSH, LQKENI. CDR3 DNA: TGTGCCAGCTCACGGGGACAGGGTAGCAATCAGCCCCAGCATTTT. Protein sequence: CASSRGQGSNQPQHF.

The chain uses TRBV11-3 and TRBJ2-3; 9 nucleotides align to TRBD2. With 5 bases clipped from V and 7 bases from J, the junction kept 10 bases outside the gene matches. CDR3 length: 15 amino acids. Germline CDR1 and CDR2: SGHNT and YENEEA. CDR3: CASSQGRGGVYTQYF. The CDR3 DNA reads as TGTGCCAGCAGCCAGGGGCGGGGGGGCGTTTATACGCAGTATTTT.

Here the CDR3 reads CASSLYRTDTQYF. In DNA form, the CDR3 reads TGTGCCAGCAGCTTATATCGCACAGATACGCAGTATTTT. The chain couples TRBV11-3 to TRBJ2-3; D uncertain. CDR3 length: 13 residues. V gave up 2 bases and J gave up 1 base, with 4 bases separating them. Germline assignment: CDR1 SGHNT and CDR2 YENEEA. The full variable domain, rest sourced from reference TRBV11-3 and TRBJ2-3, is EAGVVQSPRYKIIEKKQPVAFWCNPISGHNTLYWYLQNLGQGPELLIRYENEEAVDDSQLPKDRFSAERLKGVDSTLKIQPAELGDSAVYLCASSLYRTDTQYFGPGTRLTVL.